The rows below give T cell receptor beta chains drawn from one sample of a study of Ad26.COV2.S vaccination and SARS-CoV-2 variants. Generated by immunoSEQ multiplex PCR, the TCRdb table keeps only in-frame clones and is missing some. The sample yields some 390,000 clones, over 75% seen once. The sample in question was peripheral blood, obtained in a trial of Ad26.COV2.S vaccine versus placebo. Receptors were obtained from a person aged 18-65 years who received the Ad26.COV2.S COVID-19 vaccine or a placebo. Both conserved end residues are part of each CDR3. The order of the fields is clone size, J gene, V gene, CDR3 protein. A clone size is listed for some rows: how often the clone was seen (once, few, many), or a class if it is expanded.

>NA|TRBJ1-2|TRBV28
CASRTTGWGYTF
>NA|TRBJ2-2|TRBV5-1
CASSRGGAGELFF
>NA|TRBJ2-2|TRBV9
CASSVAVNTGELFF
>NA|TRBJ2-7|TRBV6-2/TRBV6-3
CASSSPGQGAYEQYF
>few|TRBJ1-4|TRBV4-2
CASSQDREKLFF
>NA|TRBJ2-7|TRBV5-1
CASSSSGTYEQYF
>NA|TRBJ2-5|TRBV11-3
CASSREVQETQYF
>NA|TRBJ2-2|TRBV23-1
CASSQEKPSVRRQGVFTGKLFF
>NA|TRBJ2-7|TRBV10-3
CAIGISGRAYYEQYF
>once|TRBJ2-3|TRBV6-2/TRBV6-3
CASSSASGTRTDTQYF
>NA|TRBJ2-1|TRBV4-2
CASSQDATSGAPQFF
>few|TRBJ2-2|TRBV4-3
CASSQDPPGSTGELFF
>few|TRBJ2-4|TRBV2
CASRRDRGGNIQYF
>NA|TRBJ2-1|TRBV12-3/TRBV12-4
CATEGPYNEQFF
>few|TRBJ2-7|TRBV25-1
CASSEYSTLGAVDEQYF